Given below is one TCR beta chain in context. This entry comes from a study of shared clonotypes between healthy human individuals. Trimming took 2 bases from V and 0 from J, leaving 16 bases between them. Germline loops: CDR1 SGHRS, CDR2 YFSETQ. The CDR3 sequence is 17 residues long. The table came from immunoSEQ multiplex PCR; TCRdb's copy has only in-frame clones and leaves some out. The sample contains 400,000 to 550,000 clones, 70% to 80% of which appear only once. The material sequenced was PBMCs. The gene calls are TRBV5-1 and TRBJ2-3, with D possibly TRBD2 on 5 matching bases. This clonotype originated in a woman aged 40-49 years in good health. Some clones in this sample may be carry-over from other donors' samples. DNA for the CDR3: TGCGCCAGCAGCTTTAAACGGGAACTCCCTAGCACAGATACGCAGTATTTT. Translation gives CASSFKRELPSTDTQYF.